Listed below are T cell receptor beta chains from one sample, sequenced in a study of cytomegalovirus exposure and HLA in healthy donors. Measured with immunoSEQ multiplex PCR; TCRdb has only the in-frame clones, and not every one. Altogether 150,000 to 200,000 clones are present, roughly three quarters being singletons, with the ten largest covering 2% to 2.5%. Sequenced: PBMCs. All receptors derive from a woman under 40 in good health and CMV-seropositive. Both conserved end residues are part of each CDR3. The D gene is left open where the match is weak. Rows give clone size only sometimes, using once, few, many, or a class for an expanded clone.

TRBD1,.,TRBJ2-7,TRBV19,CASRLQGSYEQYF,TGTGCCAGTAGGCTACAGGGGAGCTACGAGCAGTACTTC
.,.,TRBJ1-3,TRBV28,CASSPPGYSSGNTIYF,TGTGCCAGCAGCCCTCCGGGGTACTCCTCTGGAAACACCATATATTTT
.,.,TRBJ2-1,TRBV5-1,CASSFPVRPGNEQFF,TGCGCCAGCAGCTTTCCGGTCCGCCCGGGCAATGAGCAGTTCTTC
TRBD1,.,TRBJ1-4,TRBV28,CASSQPSTGGEKLFF,TGTGCCAGCAGTCAACCTTCGACAGGGGGCGAAAAACTGTTTTTT
.,.,TRBJ1-5,TRBV28,CASSDAGVGSNQPQHF,TGTGCCAGCAGCGACGCAGGGGTAGGGAGCAATCAGCCCCAGCATTTT
TRBD1,.,TRBJ1-1,TRBV19,CASSMEGADTEAFF,TGTGCCAGTAGTATGGAGGGGGCAGACACTGAAGCTTTCTTT
TRBD1,.,TRBJ1-5,TRBV19,CASSIAGQGYNQPQHF,TGTGCCAGTAGTATCGCGGGACAGGGGTACAATCAGCCCCAGCATTTT
.,.,TRBJ2-2,TRBV11-2,CASSLETGRTGELFF,TGTGCCAGCAGCTTAGAAACAGGGCGGACCGGGGAGCTGTTTTTT
TRBD1,.,TRBJ2-7,TRBV6-1,CASGTGVYEQYF,TGTGCCAGCGGGACAGGGGTCTACGAGCAGTACTTC
.,.,TRBJ1-5,TRBV16,CASSSRVSAQHF,TGTGCCAGCAGCAGCAGGGTGTCCGCCCAGCATTTT
.,.,TRBJ2-4,TRBV5-1,CASSKEDKNIQYF,TGCGCCAGCAGCAAGGAGGACAAAAACATTCAGTACTTC
.,.,TRBJ1-5,TRBV6-6,CASSYSRGGYNQPQHF,TGTGCCAGCAGTTACTCGAGGGGGGGTTATAATCAGCCCCAGCATTTT
TRBD1,once,TRBJ1-1,TRBV4-1,CASSHDRGSNTEAFF,TGCGCCAGCAGCCATGACAGGGGATCCAACACTGAAGCTTTCTTT
.,.,TRBJ2-5,TRBV6-1,CASSRPGGETQYF,TGTGCCAGCAGCCGGCCGGGCGGGGAGACCCAGTACTTC
.,.,TRBJ1-1,TRBV7-9,CASSLTGSGTEAFF,TGTGCCAGCAGCTTGACGGGGAGTGGCACTGAAGCTTTCTTT
.,.,TRBJ2-1,TRBV15,CATSSRGTRSSYNEQFF,TGTGCCACCAGCTCCCGAGGGACACGGAGCTCCTACAATGAGCAGTTCTTC
.,.,TRBJ1-6,TRBV7-2,CASSLSTVGYNSPLHF,TGTGCCAGCAGCTTATCGACAGTCGGATATAATTCACCCCTCCACTTT